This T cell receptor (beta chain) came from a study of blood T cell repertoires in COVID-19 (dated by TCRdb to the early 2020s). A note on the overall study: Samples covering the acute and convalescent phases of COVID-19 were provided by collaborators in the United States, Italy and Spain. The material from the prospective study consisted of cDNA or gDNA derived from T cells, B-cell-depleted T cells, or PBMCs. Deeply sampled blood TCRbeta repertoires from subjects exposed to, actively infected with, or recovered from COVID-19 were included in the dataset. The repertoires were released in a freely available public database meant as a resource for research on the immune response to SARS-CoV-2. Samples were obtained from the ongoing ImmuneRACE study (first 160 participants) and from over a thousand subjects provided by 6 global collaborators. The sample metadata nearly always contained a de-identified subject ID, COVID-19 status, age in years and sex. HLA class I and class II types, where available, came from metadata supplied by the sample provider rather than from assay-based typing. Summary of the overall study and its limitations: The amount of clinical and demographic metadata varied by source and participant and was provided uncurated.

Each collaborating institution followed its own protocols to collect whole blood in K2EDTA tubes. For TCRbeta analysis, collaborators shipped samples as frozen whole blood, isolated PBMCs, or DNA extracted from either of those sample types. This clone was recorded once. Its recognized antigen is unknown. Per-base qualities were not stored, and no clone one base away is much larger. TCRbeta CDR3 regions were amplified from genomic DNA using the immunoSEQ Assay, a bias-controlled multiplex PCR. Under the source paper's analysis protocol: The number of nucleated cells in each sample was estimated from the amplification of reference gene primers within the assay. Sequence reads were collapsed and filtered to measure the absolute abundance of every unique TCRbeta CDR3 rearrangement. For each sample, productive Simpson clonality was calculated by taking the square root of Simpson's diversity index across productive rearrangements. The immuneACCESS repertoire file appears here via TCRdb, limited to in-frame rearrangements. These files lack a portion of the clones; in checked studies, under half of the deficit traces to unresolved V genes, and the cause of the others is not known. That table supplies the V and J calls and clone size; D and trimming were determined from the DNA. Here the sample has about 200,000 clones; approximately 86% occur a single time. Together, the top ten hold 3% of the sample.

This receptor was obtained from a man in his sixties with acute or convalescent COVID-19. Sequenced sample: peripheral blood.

The DNA is TGCGCCAGCAGCCTGGGGTCCGGACTTCCGAACACTGAAGCTTTCTTT. Translated, this is CASSLGSGLPNTEAFF. The V gene is TRBV5-1 and the J gene is TRBJ1-1; no D segment can be confidently identified. V drops 4 bases and J drops 1 base, leaving 17 bases in between. CDR1 and CDR2, looked up from the germline V gene, are SGHRS and YFSETQ. CDR3 length: 16 amino acids, cysteine to phenylalanine. The only DNA kept is the CDR3, 48 bases in frame from the first base.